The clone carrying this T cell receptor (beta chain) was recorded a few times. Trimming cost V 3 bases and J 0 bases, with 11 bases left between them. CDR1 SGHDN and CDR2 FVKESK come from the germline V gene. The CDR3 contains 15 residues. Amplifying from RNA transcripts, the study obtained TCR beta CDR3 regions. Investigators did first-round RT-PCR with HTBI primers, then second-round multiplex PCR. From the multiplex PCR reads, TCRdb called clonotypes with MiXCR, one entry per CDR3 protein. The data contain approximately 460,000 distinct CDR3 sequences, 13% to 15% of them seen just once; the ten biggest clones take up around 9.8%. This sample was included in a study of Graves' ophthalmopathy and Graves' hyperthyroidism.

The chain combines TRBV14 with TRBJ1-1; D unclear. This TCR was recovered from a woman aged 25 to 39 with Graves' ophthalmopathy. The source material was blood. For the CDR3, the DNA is TGTGCCAGCAGCCAGGCCGGTGGCATGAACACTGAAGCTTTCTTT. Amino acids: CASSQAGGMNTEAFF.